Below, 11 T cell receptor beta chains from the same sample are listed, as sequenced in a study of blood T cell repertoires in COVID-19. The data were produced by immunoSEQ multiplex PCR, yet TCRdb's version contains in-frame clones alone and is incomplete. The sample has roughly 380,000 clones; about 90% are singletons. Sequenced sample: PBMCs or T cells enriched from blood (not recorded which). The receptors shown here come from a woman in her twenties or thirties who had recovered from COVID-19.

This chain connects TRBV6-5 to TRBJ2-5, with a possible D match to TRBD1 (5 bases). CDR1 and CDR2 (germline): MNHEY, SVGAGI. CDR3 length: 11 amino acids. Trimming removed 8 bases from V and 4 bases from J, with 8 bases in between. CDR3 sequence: CASRQLETQYF. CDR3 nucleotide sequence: TGTGCCAGCCGACAGTTAGAGACCCAGTACTTC.

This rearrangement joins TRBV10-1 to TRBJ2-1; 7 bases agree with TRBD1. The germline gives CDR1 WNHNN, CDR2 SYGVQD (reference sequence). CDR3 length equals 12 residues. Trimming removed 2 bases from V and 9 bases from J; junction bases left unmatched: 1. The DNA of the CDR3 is TGCGCCAGCAGTGAGGACAGGGCTGAGCAGTTCTTC. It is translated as CASSEDRAEQFF.

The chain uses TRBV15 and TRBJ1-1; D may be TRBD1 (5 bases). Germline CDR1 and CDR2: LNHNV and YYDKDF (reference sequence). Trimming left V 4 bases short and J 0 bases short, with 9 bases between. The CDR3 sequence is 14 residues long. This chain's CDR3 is CATSNRGMNTEAFF. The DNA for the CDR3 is TGTGCCACCAGCAATCGGGGGATGAACACTGAAGCTTTCTTT.

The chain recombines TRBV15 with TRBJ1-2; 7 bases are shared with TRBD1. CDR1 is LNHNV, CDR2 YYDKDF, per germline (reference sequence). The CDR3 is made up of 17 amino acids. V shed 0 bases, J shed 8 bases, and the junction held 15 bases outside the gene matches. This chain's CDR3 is CATSREGAGGLSGGYTF. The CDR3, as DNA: TGTGCCACCAGCAGAGAGGGAGCAGGGGGTTTATCGGGAGGCTACACCTTC.

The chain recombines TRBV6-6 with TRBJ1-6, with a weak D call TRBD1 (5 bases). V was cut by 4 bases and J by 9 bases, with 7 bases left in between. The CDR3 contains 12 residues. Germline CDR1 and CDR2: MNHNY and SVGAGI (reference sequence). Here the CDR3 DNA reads TGTGCCAGCAGTTCGGGGGGTTCACCCCTCCACTTT. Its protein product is CASSSGGSPLHF.

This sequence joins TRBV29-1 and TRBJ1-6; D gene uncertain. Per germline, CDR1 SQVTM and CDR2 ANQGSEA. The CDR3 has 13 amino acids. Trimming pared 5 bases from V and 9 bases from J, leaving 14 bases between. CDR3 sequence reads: CSVRREATSPLHF. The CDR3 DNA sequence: TGCAGCGTTCGTAGGGAGGCCACTTCACCCCTCCACTTT.

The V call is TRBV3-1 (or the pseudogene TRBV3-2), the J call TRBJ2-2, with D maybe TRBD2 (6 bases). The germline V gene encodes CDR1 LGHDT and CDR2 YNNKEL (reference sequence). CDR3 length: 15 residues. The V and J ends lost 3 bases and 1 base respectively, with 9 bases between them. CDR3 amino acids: CASSQGGLNTGELFF. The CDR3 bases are TGTGCCAGCAGCCAGGGGGGACTGAACACCGGGGAGCTGTTTTTT.

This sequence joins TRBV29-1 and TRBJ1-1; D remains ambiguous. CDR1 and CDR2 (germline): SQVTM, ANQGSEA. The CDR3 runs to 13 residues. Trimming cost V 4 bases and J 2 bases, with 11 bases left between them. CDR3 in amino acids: CSVVREINTEAFF. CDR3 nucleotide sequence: TGCAGCGTTGTAAGGGAGATAAACACTGAAGCTTTCTTT.

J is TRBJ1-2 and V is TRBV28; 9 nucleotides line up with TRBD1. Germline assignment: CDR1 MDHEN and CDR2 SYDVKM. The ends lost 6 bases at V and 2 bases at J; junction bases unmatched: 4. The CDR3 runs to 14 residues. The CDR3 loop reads CASRPTGGNYGYTF. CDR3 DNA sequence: TGTGCCAGCAGACCGACAGGGGGAAACTATGGCTACACCTTC.

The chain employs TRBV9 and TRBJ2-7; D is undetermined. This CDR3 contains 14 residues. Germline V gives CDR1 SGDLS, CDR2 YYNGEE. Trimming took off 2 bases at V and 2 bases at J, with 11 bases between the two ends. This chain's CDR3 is CASSVEAFAYEQYF. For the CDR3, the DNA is TGTGCCAGCAGCGTTGAAGCCTTCGCCTACGAGCAGTACTTC.

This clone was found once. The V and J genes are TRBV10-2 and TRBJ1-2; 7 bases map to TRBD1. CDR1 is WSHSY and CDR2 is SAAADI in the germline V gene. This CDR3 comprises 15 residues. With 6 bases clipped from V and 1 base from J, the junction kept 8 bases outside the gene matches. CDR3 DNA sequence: TGCGCCAGCAGGCCCCGGCAGGGGGATAACTATGGCTACACCTTC. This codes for CASRPRQGDNYGYTF.